This T cell receptor (beta chain) emerged from a study of shared clonotypes between healthy human individuals. Nashville, Tennessee was home to all donors, who were Caucasian adults. Clones were sequenced by immunoSEQ multiplex PCR, and TCRdb holds only the in-frame ones, with some missing. Here the sample spans around 1.6 million clones, around 98% being singletons. This clonotype was sampled from a man aged 25-45 years in good health. The sequenced sample was naive CD4+ T cells sorted from blood. Specified subset: CD45RA+ positively selected.

The CDR3 DNA is TGTGCCAGCAGCTTTGGGGGCGGGGCCTCTGGGGCCAACGTCCTGACTTTC. Its protein is CASSFGGGASGANVLTF. V gene TRBV5-5 combines with J gene TRBJ2-6; D is tentatively TRBD1 or TRBD2 (6 bases each). This CDR3 contains 17 residues. The V gene lost 2 bases and the J gene lost 0 bases, with 12 bases spanning the gap. The germline V gene has CDR1 SGHKS and CDR2 YYEKEE (reference sequence).